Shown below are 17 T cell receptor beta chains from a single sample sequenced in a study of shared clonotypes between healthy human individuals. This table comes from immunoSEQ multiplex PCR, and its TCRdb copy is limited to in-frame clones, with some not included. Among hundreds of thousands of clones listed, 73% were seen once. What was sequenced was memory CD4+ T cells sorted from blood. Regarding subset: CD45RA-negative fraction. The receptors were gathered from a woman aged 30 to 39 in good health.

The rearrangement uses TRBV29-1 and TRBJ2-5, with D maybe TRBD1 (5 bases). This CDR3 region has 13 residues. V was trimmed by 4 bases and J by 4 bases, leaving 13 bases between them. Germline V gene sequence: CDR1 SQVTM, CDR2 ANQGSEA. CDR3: CSVGRGLGETQYF. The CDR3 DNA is TGCAGCGTTGGAAGGGGCCTAGGAGAGACCCAGTACTTC.

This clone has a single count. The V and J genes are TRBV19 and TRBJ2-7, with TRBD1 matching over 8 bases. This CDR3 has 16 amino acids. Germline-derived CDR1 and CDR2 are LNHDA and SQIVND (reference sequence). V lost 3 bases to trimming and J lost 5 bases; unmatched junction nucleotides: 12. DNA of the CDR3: TGTGCCAGTAGTATTCGTTTCGGGCAGGGACAGGACGAGCAGTACTTC. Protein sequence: CASSIRFGQGQDEQYF.

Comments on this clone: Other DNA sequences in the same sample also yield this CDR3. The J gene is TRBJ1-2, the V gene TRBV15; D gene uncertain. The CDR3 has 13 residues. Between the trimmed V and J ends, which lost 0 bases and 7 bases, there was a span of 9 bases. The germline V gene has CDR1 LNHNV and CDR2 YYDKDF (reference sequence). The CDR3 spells CATSRDRAGGYTF. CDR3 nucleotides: TGTGCCACCAGCAGAGATCGAGCAGGTGGCTACACCTTC.

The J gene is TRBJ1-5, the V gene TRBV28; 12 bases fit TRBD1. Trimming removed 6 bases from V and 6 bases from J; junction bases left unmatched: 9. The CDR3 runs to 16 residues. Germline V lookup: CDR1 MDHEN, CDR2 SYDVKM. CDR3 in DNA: TGTGCCAGCAGCAACCCGGGACAGGGGGCCTTTCAGCCCCAGCATTTT. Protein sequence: CASSNPGQGAFQPQHF.

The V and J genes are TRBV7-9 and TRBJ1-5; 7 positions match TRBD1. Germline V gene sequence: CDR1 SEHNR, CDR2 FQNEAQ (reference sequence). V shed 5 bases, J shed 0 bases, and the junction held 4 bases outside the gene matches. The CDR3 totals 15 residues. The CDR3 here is CASSRGQNSNQPQHF. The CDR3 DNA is TGTGCCAGCAGCAGGGGGCAGAATAGCAATCAGCCCCAGCATTTT.

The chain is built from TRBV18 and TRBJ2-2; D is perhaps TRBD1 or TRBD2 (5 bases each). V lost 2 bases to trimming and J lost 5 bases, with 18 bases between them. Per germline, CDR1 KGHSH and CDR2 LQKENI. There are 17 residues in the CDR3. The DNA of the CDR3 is TGTGCCAGCTCACCATATGCAGAGGGGCCCTTGACCGGGGAGCTGTTTTTT. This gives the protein CASSPYAEGPLTGELFF.

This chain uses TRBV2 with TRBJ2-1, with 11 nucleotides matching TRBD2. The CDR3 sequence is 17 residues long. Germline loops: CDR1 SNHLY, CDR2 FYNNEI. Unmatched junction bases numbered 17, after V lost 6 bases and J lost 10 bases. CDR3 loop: CASSVQPLAGGGGEQFF. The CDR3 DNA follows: TGTGCCAGCAGCGTACAGCCTCTAGCGGGAGGAGGAGGGGAGCAGTTCTTC.

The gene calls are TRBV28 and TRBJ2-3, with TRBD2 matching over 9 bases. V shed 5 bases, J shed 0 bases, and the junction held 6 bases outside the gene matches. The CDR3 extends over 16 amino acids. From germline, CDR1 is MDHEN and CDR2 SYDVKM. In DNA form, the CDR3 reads TGTGCCAGCAGTGACACCGGGACTAGCAGCACAGATACGCAGTATTTT. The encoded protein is CASSDTGTSSTDTQYF.

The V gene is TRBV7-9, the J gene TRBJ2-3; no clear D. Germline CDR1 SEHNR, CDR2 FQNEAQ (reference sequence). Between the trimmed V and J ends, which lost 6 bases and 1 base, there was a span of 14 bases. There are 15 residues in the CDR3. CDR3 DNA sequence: TGTGCCAGCAGACCCGTAGATCATGGCACAGATACGCAGTATTTT. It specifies CASRPVDHGTDTQYF. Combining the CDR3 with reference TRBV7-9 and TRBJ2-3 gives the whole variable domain DTGVSQNPRHKITKRGQNVTFRCDPISEHNRLYWYRQTLGQGPEFLTYFQNEAQLEKSRLLSDRFSAERPKGSFSTLEIQRTEQGDSAMYLCASRPVDHGTDTQYFGPGTRLTVL.

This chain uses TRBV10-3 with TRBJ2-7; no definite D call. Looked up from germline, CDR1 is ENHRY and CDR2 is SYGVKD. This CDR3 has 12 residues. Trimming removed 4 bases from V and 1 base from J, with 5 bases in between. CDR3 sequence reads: CAISAVSYEQYF. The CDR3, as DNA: TGTGCCATCAGTGCTGTGTCCTACGAGCAGTACTTC.

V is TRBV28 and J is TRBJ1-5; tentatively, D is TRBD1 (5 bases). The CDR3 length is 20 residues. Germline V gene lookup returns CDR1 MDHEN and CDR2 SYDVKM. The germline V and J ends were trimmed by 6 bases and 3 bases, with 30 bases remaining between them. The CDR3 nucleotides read TGTGCCAGCAGACCTTGGCCTACGAGGGGTCCTGACCCCAACAATCAGCCCCAGCATTTT. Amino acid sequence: CASRPWPTRGPDPNNQPQHF.

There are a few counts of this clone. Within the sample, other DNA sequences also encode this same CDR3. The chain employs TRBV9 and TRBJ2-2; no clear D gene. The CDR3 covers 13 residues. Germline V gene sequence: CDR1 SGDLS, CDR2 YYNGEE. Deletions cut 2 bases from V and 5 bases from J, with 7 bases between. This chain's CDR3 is CASSVRSTGELFF. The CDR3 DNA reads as TGTGCCAGCAGCGTTCGGAGTACCGGGGAGCTGTTTTTT.

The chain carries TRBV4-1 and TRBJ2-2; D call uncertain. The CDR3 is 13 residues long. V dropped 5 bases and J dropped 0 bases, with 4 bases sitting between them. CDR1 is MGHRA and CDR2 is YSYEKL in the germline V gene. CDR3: CASSGPNTGELFF. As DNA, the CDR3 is TGCGCCAGCAGCGGTCCGAACACCGGGGAGCTGTTTTTT.

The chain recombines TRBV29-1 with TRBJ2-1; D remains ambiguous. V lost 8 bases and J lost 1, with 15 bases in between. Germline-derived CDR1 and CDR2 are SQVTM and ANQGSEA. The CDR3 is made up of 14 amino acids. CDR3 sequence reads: CSSNWGGSYNEQFF. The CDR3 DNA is TGCAGCTCCAATTGGGGTGGTTCCTACAATGAGCAGTTCTTC.

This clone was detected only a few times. The CDR3 DNA is TGTGCCAGCAGCTCGAACACCGGGGAGCTGTTTTTT. Protein sequence: CASSSNTGELFF. The V and J genes are TRBV11-1 and TRBJ2-2; D is undetermined. V was shortened by 4 bases and J by 0 bases, with 0 bases between the two germline ends. The CDR3 has 12 amino acids. From germline, CDR1 is SGHAT and CDR2 FQDESV (reference sequence).

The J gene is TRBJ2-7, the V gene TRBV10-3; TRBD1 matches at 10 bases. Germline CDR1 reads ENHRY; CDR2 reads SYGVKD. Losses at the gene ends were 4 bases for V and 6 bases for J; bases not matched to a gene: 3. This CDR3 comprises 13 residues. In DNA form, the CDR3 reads TGTGCCATCAGTGGGGACAGGGGAGGCGAGCAGTACTTC. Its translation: CAISGDRGGEQYF.

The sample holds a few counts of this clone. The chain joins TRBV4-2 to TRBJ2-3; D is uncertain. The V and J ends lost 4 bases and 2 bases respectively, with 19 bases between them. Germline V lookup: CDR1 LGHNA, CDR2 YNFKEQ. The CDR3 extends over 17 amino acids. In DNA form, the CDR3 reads TGTGCCAGCAGCCCCATGACTGAAGTGGGGATCACAGATACGCAGTATTTT. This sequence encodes CASSPMTEVGITDTQYF.